These 4 T cell receptor beta chains originate from one sample sequenced in a study of blood T cell repertoires in COVID-19. Generated by immunoSEQ multiplex PCR, the TCRdb table keeps only in-frame clones and is missing some. The sample carries approximately 74,000 clones, 91% recorded once. Sequencing input: peripheral blood. The receptors were gathered from a woman aged 55-69 years with active COVID-19.

The CDR3 DNA reads as TGTGCCAGCAGTTTAAGTCGGGGGGGCTATGGCTACACCTTC. Protein sequence: CASSLSRGGYGYTF. The chain carries TRBV28 and TRBJ1-2, with a possible D match to TRBD1 (5 bases). V dropped 2 bases and J dropped 4 bases, with 11 bases sitting between them. Per the germline V gene, CDR1 is MDHEN and CDR2 is SYDVKM. The CDR3 has 14 residues.

The chain couples TRBV15 to TRBJ2-3, with TRBD2 as a possible D gene (5 bases). This CDR3 is built from 19 residues. From germline, CDR1 is LNHNV and CDR2 YYDKDF (reference sequence). V gave up 2 bases and J gave up 2 bases, with 23 bases separating them. The CDR3 loop is CATSRRWGDSPINTDTQYF. In nucleotides, the CDR3 is TGTGCCACCAGCAGAAGGTGGGGAGACTCCCCAATTAACACAGATACGCAGTATTTT.

The CDR3 DNA sequence: TGCAGCGCCCAGCGGGAGCCGGGAGATACGCAGTATTTT. It codes for CSAQREPGDTQYF. The J gene is TRBJ2-3, the V gene TRBV29-1; 8 bases are a match to TRBD2. The V gene's germline CDR1 is SQVTM and CDR2 ANQGSEA. Trimming removed 7 bases from V and 5 bases from J; junction bases left unmatched: 8. There are 13 residues in the CDR3.

The chain joins TRBV28 to TRBJ1-5, with 7 bases matching TRBD1. This CDR3 spans 14 amino acids. Trimming cost V 7 bases and J 6 bases; bases outside gene matches: 9. CDR1 is MDHEN, CDR2 SYDVKM, per germline. Here the CDR3 reads CASTLPHRGQPQHF. DNA for the CDR3: TGTGCCAGCACCCTCCCACACAGGGGTCAGCCCCAGCATTTT.